This T cell receptor beta chain was identified in a study of T cell responses to AZD1222 COVID-19 vaccine. General observations from the study: Unmutated variant regions are reportedly the target of nearly half of TCRs that are spike-specific. Only after the peak T cell response were repertoires sampled. With dominance at 160-218 and 743-854, vaccine-associated CD4 TCRs spanned spike.

Details on this clone: The antigen is not known.

Profiled with immunoSEQ multiplex PCR; TCRdb holds only in-frame clones, not every one. The sample includes some 130,000 clones, roughly 91% of them seen just once. Whether given at about 4 or about 12 weeks, second doses were pooled. The sample in question was peripheral blood, obtained 28 days after the second AZD1222 dose. This receptor was identified in an adult who received the AZD1222 COVID-19 vaccine.

The CDR3 reads CASSYSGENKQYF. The CDR3 DNA follows: TGTGCCAGCAGTTACTCGGGAGAGAATAAGCAGTACTTC. The chain recombines TRBV6-2 or TRBV6-3 with TRBJ2-7; tentative D call: TRBD2 (5 bases). Germline V gene lookup returns CDR1 MNHEY and CDR2 SVGEGT. This CDR3 is built from 13 residues. V gave up 0 bases and J gave up 8 bases, with 11 bases separating them.